The source of this TCR beta chain is a study of Graves' ophthalmopathy and Graves' hyperthyroidism. Researchers took RNA transcripts and amplified TCR beta CDR3 regions from them. The workflow started with a first-round RT-PCR run with HTBI primers and then moved on to a second-round multiplex PCR. TCRdb reprocessed the multiplex PCR reads with MiXCR, giving one entry per CDR3 protein. The top ten hold roughly 3.2% of the sample, which has about 420,000 distinct CDR3 sequences, under 25% seen once. Overall study results and limits: The model forecast ophthalmopathy progression, reaching 60% to 71% sensitivity and 72% to 80% specificity. In blood, most expanded thyroid clonotypes above 0.001 frequency were also detected.

This clonotype was seen repeatedly, ten times or more. What it binds is unknown. Stable hyperthyroid donors showed no ophthalmopathy during 18 months follow-up. The diagnostic workup employed clinical symptoms, serum thyroxine, TRAb, thyroid ultrasound and orbital computed tomography. V lost 4 bases and J 5 bases, leaving 14 bases between the germline ends. Germline V gene sequence: CDR1 MNHNS, CDR2 SASEGT. The CDR3 runs 14 residues. The V and J genes are TRBV6-1 and TRBJ1-1, with TRBD1 as a possible D gene (5 bases). Sequencing used peripheral blood. The receptor comes from a woman in her late teens or twenties with stable Graves' hyperthyroidism. The CDR3 is CASSVTRGDTEAFF. The CDR3 DNA reads as TGTGCCAGCAGTGTAACAAGGGGAGATACTGAAGCTTTCTTT.